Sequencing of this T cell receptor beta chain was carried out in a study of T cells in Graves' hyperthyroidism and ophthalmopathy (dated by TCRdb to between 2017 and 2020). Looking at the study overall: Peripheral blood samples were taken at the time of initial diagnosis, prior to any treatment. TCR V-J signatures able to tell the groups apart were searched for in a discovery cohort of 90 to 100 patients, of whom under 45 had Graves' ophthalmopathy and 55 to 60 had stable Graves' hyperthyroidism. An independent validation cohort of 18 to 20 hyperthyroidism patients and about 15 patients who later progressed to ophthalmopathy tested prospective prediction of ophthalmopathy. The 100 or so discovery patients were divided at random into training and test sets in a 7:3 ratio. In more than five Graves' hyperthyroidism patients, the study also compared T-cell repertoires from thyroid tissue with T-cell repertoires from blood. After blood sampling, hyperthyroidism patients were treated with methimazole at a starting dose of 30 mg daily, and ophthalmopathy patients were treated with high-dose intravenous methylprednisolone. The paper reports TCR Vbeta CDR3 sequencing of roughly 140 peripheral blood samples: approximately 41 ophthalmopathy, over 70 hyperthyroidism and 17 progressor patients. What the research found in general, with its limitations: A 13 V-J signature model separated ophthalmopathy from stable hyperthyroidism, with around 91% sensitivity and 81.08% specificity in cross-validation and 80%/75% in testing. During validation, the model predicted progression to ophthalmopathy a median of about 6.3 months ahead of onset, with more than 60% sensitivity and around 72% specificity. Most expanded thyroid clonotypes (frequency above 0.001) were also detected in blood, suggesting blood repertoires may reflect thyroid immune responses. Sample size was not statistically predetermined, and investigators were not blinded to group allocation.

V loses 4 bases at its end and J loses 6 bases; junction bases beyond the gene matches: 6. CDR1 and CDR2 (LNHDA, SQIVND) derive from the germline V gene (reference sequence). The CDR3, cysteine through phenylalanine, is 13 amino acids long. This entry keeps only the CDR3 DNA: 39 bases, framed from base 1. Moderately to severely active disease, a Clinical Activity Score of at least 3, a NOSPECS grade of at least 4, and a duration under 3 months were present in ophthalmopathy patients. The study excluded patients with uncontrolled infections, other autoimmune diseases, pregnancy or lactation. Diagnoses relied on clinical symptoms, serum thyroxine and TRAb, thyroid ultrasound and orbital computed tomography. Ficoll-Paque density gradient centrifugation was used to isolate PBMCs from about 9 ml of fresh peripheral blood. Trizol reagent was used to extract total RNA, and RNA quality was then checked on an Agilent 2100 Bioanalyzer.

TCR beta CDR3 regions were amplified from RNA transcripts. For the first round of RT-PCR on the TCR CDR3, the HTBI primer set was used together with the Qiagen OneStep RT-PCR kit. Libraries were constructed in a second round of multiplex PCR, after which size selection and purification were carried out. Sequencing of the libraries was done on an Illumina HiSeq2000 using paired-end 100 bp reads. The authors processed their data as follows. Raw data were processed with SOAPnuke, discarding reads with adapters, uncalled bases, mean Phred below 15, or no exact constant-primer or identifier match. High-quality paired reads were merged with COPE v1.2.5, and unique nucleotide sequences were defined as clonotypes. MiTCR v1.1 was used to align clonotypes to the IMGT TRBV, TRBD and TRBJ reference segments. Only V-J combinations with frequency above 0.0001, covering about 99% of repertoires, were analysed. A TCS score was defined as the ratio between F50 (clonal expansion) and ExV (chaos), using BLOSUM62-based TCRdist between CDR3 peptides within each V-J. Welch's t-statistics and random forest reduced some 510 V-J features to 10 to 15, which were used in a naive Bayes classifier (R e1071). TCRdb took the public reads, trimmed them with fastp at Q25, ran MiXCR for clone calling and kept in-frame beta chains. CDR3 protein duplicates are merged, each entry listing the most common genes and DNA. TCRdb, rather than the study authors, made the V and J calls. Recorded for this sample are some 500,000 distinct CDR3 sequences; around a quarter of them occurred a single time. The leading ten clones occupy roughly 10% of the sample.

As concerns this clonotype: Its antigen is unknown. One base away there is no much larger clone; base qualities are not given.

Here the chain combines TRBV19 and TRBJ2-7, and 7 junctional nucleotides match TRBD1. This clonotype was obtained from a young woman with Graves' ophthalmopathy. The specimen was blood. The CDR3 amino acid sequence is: CASSTGTAAEQYF. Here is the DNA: TGTGCCAGTAGTACCGGGACAGCGGCCGAGCAGTACTTC.